This TCR beta chain was sequenced during a study of blood T cell repertoires in COVID-19. The overall study: Material from acute and convalescent COVID-19 was sourced from the United States, Italy and Spain. From T cells, B-cell-depleted T cells, or PBMCs came the material, which was cDNA or gDNA.

CDR1 is MDHEN and CDR2 is SYDVKM in the germline V gene. V trimming: 2 bases; J trimming: 8 bases; junction bases outside the gene matches: 6. The CDR3 consists of 15 residues. In the source study's methods: Scientists estimated how many nucleated cells there were by amplifying reference gene primers. Generated by immunoSEQ multiplex PCR, the TCRdb table keeps only in-frame clones and is missing some. Clonal size and the V and J genes are those of that table, whereas D and trimming came from the DNA. The profile shows more than 250,000 clones, 80% to 90% of them singletons. This chain links TRBV28 with TRBJ1-2, with 12 bases identical to TRBD1. The TCR sequence derives from a man aged 50 to 59 with active or convalescent COVID-19. The specimen sequenced was peripheral blood. DNA for the CDR3: TGTGCCAGCAGTTTAGAAGGGACAGGGGGCCGGGGCTACACCTTC. It encodes CASSLEGTGGRGYTF.